The 27 T cell receptor beta chains below come from one sample, sequenced in a study of control samples from healthy donors and cancer patients. Clones were read by immunoSEQ multiplex PCR, and TCRdb kept only the in-frame ones, dropping some. This sample carries about 230,000 clones, about four fifths of them seen once, and the ten largest clones take about an eighth. The sample consisted of PBMCs. The receptors originated from a woman aged 60-75 years with lung cancer.

The chain combines TRBV7-6 with TRBJ2-7; 13 bases match TRBD2. V was pared by 5 bases and J by 2 bases, with 6 bases of the junction left unmatched. The CDR3 spans 16 residues. Germline loops: CDR1 SGHVS, CDR2 FNYEAQ. CDR3 protein: CASSGRGTSGAYEQYF. CDR3 in DNA: TGTGCCAGCAGCGGTAGGGGGACTAGCGGGGCCTACGAGCAGTACTTC.

V is TRBV3-1 (or the pseudogene TRBV3-2) and J is TRBJ1-2; a possible D gene is TRBD1 (5 bases). There are 14 residues in the CDR3. Trimming removed 0 bases from V and 6 bases from J, with 11 bases in between. CDR1 and CDR2 (germline): LGHDT, YNNKEL (reference sequence). The CDR3, as DNA: TGTGCCAGCAGCCAAGATATCGGGACCGATGGCTACACCTTC. It specifies CASSQDIGTDGYTF.

The genes are TRBV5-5 and TRBJ1-6; D unclear. V was shortened by 5 bases and J by 8 bases, with 14 bases between the two germline ends. The CDR3 has 14 amino acids. CDR1 SGHKS and CDR2 YYEKEE come from the germline V gene (reference sequence). Here the CDR3 DNA reads TGTGCCAGCAGTTTAGACGGGAACTATTCACCCCTCCACTTT. Amino acids: CASSLDGNYSPLHF.

This clone was found once. The gene calls are TRBV11-2 and TRBJ1-6; D remains unclear. The CDR3 is made up of 13 amino acids. Trimming removed 0 bases at V and 8 bases at J, with 5 bases between. Germline V gene data show CDR1 as SGHAT and CDR2 as FQNNGV. The CDR3 DNA sequence: TGTGCCAGCAGCTTAGATATGTATTCACCCCTCCACTTT. Amino acids: CASSLDMYSPLHF.

As regards this clone: The sample holds other DNA sequences that translate to the same CDR3. J is TRBJ1-1 and V is TRBV3-1 (or the pseudogene TRBV3-2); maybe TRBD1 (5 bases). The CDR3 runs 14 residues. V dropped 0 bases and J dropped 4 bases, with 9 bases sitting between them. Germline V gene lookup returns CDR1 LGHDT and CDR2 YNNKEL (reference sequence). The CDR3 reads CASSQEGGGTEAFF. The CDR3 DNA sequence: TGTGCCAGCAGCCAAGAGGGCGGGGGCACTGAAGCTTTCTTT.

The chain links TRBV29-1 to TRBJ1-2; the D gene is possibly TRBD1 (5 bases). The CDR3 length is 12 residues. The V gene lost 4 bases and the J gene lost 6 bases, with 12 bases spanning the gap. The germline CDR1 and CDR2 sequences are SQVTM and ANQGSEA. CDR3 DNA: TGCAGCGTTGTGCAGGGAGGGGATGGCTACACCTTC. This codes for CSVVQGGDGYTF.

V usage is TRBV7-2 and J usage is TRBJ1-6, with D maybe TRBD1 (5 bases). Per the germline V gene, CDR1 is SGHTA and CDR2 is FQGNSA. The germline V and J ends were trimmed by 1 base and 12 bases, with 10 bases remaining between them. The CDR3 runs 13 residues. In nucleotides, the CDR3 is TGTGCCAGCAGCTTAGACGGGGGGTTACCCCTCCACTTT. Translating gives CASSLDGGLPLHF.

The chain has TRBV2 and TRBJ1-4; TRBD1 might be the D (6 bases). This CDR3 has 15 amino acids. Germline V gene data show CDR1 as SNHLY and CDR2 as FYNNEI. V was clipped by 7 bases and J by 2 bases, with 14 bases between them. The CDR3 reads CASKFQGLTNEKLFF. CDR3 in DNA: TGTGCCAGCAAATTCCAGGGGCTTACTAATGAAAAACTGTTTTTT.

The V call is TRBV7-2, the J call TRBJ2-7, with a tentative D call TRBD2 (7 bases). The CDR3 extends over 15 amino acids. Trimming took 6 bases from V and 3 from J, leaving 18 bases between them. CDR1 SGHTA and CDR2 FQGNSA come from the germline V gene. CDR3 coding DNA: TGTGCCAGCAGGGTGGGGGGGGACACTGGCTACGAGCAGTACTTC. Residues: CASRVGGDTGYEQYF.

This clone came up many times. The V gene is TRBV6-2 or TRBV6-3, the J gene TRBJ2-7; 15 bases line up with TRBD2. This CDR3 contains 15 residues. CDR1 and CDR2 (germline): MNHEY, SVGEGT. J lost 6 bases, V lost 6 bases, and 6 bases had no gene match. As DNA, the CDR3 is TGTGCCAGCAGCCGGGGACTAGCGGGGGGTGTCGAGCAGTACTTC. It encodes CASSRGLAGGVEQYF.

The chain recombines TRBV15 with TRBJ1-4; 9 nucleotides align to TRBD1. Germline V gives CDR1 LNHNV, CDR2 YYDKDF (reference sequence). The CDR3 loop spans 16 amino acids. J lost 8 bases, V lost 7 bases, and 14 bases had no gene match. The CDR3 is CATTPDRDRAYEKLFF. CDR3 DNA: TGTGCCACCACTCCTGACCGGGACAGGGCTTACGAAAAACTGTTTTTT.

This sequence joins TRBV9 and TRBJ2-7; weak D call: TRBD1 (6 bases). With 0 bases removed from V and 3 bases from J, the gap between germline ends came to 13 bases. From germline, CDR1 is SGDLS and CDR2 YYNGEE. The CDR3 consists of 15 residues. CDR3 amino acids: CASSVGGTSGYEQYF. In nucleotides, the CDR3 is TGTGCCAGCAGCGTAGGAGGGACAAGCGGCTACGAGCAGTACTTC.

The chain has TRBV7-9 and TRBJ1-1; TRBD1 matches at 9 bases. V trimming: 3 bases; J trimming: 13 bases; junction bases outside the gene matches: 9. This CDR3 spans 13 amino acids. Germline V gene sequence: CDR1 SEHNR, CDR2 FQNEAQ (reference sequence). This chain's CDR3 is CASSFSGQGGSFF. Written as DNA, the CDR3 is TGTGCCAGCAGCTTCTCGGGACAGGGTGGAAGTTTCTTT.

The chain recombines TRBV5-1 with TRBJ2-7; 7 nucleotides align to TRBD1. There are 12 residues in the CDR3. Trimming removed 2 bases from V and 5 bases from J; junction bases left unmatched: 1. Germline CDR1 is SGHRS and CDR2 is YFSETQ. The CDR3 DNA is TGCGCCAGCAGCTTCGACAGGGACGAGCAGTACTTC. Translation gives CASSFDRDEQYF.

This chain connects TRBV4-1 to TRBJ1-4; D unresolved. The CDR3 consists of 17 residues. Trimming cost V 1 base and J 2 bases, with 14 bases left between them. Per germline, CDR1 MGHRA and CDR2 YSYEKL. The CDR3: CASSQGWEGPTNEKLFF. CDR3 nucleotides: TGCGCCAGCAGCCAAGGTTGGGAGGGTCCGACTAATGAAAAACTGTTTTTT.

The V gene is TRBV7-8, the J gene TRBJ2-3; D gene ambiguous. Trimming took 8 bases from V and 4 from J, leaving 19 bases between them. Germline V lookup: CDR1 SGHVS, CDR2 FQNEAQ. This CDR3 is 15 amino acids long. The CDR3 DNA reads TGTGCCAGCCACCGACGACTCGGTTCGGCAGATACGCAGTATTTT. Protein sequence: CASHRRLGSADTQYF.

The sample holds a few counts of this clone. The chain recombines TRBV19 with TRBJ1-2, with a weak D call TRBD1 (6 bases). Germline CDR1 is LNHDA and CDR2 is SQIVND (reference sequence). The CDR3 runs to 15 residues. V gave up 2 bases and J gave up 4 bases, with 14 bases separating them. CDR3 sequence: CASSIRGDGSYGYTF. Here the CDR3 DNA reads TGTGCCAGTAGTATAAGGGGGGACGGATCCTATGGCTACACCTTC.

The chain joins TRBV2 to TRBJ2-3, with D hard to call. The V gene's germline CDR1 is SNHLY and CDR2 FYNNEI. Trimming removed 4 bases from V and 2 bases from J, with 4 bases in between. The CDR3 covers 12 residues. CDR3 nucleotide sequence: TGTGCCAGCAGTGTTAACACAGATACGCAGTATTTT. Amino acid sequence: CASSVNTDTQYF.

This sequence joins TRBV9 and TRBJ2-3; D remains unclear. V was cut by 2 bases and J by 3 bases, with 4 bases left in between. Per the germline V gene, CDR1 is SGDLS and CDR2 is YYNGEE. The CDR3 has 12 residues. CDR3 sequence (DNA): TGTGCCAGCAGCGTGGCGACAGATACGCAGTATTTT. It yields the protein CASSVATDTQYF.

This chain connects TRBV2 to TRBJ1-1, with D perhaps matching TRBD1 (5 bases). The germline V gene has CDR1 SNHLY and CDR2 FYNNEI. CDR3 length equals 15 residues. The ends were cut back, 3 bases at V and 4 bases at J, with 15 bases in the middle. The CDR3 nucleotides read TGTGCCAGCAGTGATCAGGGCAGGGTCGGCACTGAAGCTTTCTTT. Translating gives CASSDQGRVGTEAFF.

This clone has a single count. This rearrangement joins TRBV5-8 to TRBJ2-1; D is possibly TRBD1 or TRBD2 (6 bases each). Per germline, CDR1 SGHTS and CDR2 YDEGEE. Trimming pared 3 bases from V and 2 bases from J, leaving 9 bases between. This CDR3 has 14 residues. This CDR3 is CASSWGATYNEQFF. Written as DNA, the CDR3 is TGTGCCAGCAGCTGGGGGGCGACCTACAATGAGCAGTTCTTC.

The chain has TRBV2 and TRBJ2-1; D possibly matches TRBD1 or TRBD2 (5 bases each). Germline V gene data show CDR1 as SNHLY and CDR2 as FYNNEI. The CDR3 is 14 amino acids. Trimming left V 9 bases short and J 3 bases short, with 15 bases between. CDR3 sequence (DNA): TGTGCCAGTGCAACCGGGACCGGCTACAATGAGCAGTTCTTC. This gives the protein CASATGTGYNEQFF. Variable domain in full (rest from reference TRBV2 and TRBJ2-1): EPEVTQTPSHQVTQMGQEVILRCVPISNHLYFYWYRQILGQKVEFLVSFYNNEISEKSEIFDDQFSVERPDGSNFTLKIRSTKLEDSAMYFCASATGTGYNEQFFGPGTRLTVL.

On this clone itself: Other DNA sequences from this sample encode an identical CDR3 as well. In nucleotides, the CDR3 is TGTGCCAGCTCACCACGTACACAGGGAGGGACCGGGGAGCTGTTTTTT. This encodes CASSPRTQGGTGELFF. The chain couples TRBV18 to TRBJ2-2, with D maybe TRBD2 (7 bases). The CDR3 extends over 16 amino acids. Germline loops: CDR1 KGHSH, CDR2 LQKENI. V lost 1 base to trimming and J lost 5 bases, with 14 bases between them.

V gene TRBV5-1 combines with J gene TRBJ2-2; a possible D gene is TRBD2 (5 bases). CDR3 length: 13 residues. Trimming left V 4 bases short and J 6 bases short, with 10 bases between. Per the germline V gene, CDR1 is SGHRS and CDR2 is YFSETQ. The DNA of the CDR3 is TGCGCCAGCAGCCCGGACGGGGCCGGGGAGCTGTTTTTT. This codes for CASSPDGAGELFF. Variable domain in full (rest from reference TRBV5-1 and TRBJ2-2): KAGVTQTPRYLIKTRGQQVTLSCSPISGHRSVSWYQQTPGQGLQFLFEYFSETQRNKGNFPGRFSGRQFSNSRSEMNVSTLELGDSALYLCASSPDGAGELFFGEGSRLTVL.

The chain has TRBV5-1 and TRBJ1-3; D gene ambiguous. V was shortened by 2 bases and J by 0 bases, with 9 bases between the two germline ends. CDR1 and CDR2 (germline): SGHRS, YFSETQ. The CDR3 runs 15 residues. The DNA of the CDR3 is TGCGCCAGCAGCTTCAATGGGGACTCTGGAAACACCATATATTTT. It yields the protein CASSFNGDSGNTIYF.

The gene calls are TRBV2 and TRBJ1-1; D is uncertain. CDR3 length: 14 amino acids. Germline V gene sequence: CDR1 SNHLY, CDR2 FYNNEI. V shed 7 bases and J shed 1 base, with 13 bases lying between them. For the CDR3, the DNA is TGTGCCAGCAATATGTGGCATCAGAACACTGAAGCTTTCTTT. Its protein product is CASNMWHQNTEAFF.

The chain has TRBV4-1 and TRBJ2-1; no firm D call. The germline CDR1 and CDR2 sequences are MGHRA and YSYEKL. Trimming stripped 0 bases from V and 0 bases from J, with 15 bases between. The CDR3 sequence is 18 residues long. The CDR3 sequence is CASSQELSQPSSYNEQFF. The CDR3 region has the DNA TGCGCCAGCAGCCAAGAACTATCTCAGCCCAGCTCCTACAATGAGCAGTTCTTC.